A selection of T cell receptor beta chains follows, all from one sample in a study of shared clonotypes between healthy human individuals. Assay used: immunoSEQ multiplex PCR; TCRdb lists only in-frame clones, some missing. The table lists roughly 2.2 million clones, around 93% of them singletons. Sequencing was carried out using naive CD4+ T cells from PBMCs. These receptor sequences come from a young man in good health. Some clones in this sample may be carry-over from other donors' samples. Each CDR3 is given with its conserved first and last residue. Each record gives: V gene, clone size, J gene, D gene, CDR3 protein, CDR3 DNA. A D gene is named only where the DNA matches it firmly. Not all rows give a size; the values are once, few, many and, for expanded clones, a class.

V: TRBV19; size: NA; J: TRBJ1-1; D: NA; CDR3: CASSIESEYTEAFF; DNA: TGTGCCAGTAGTATAGAGTCAGAGTACACTGAAGCTTTCTTT
V: TRBV5-1; size: NA; J: TRBJ2-7; D: NA; CDR3: CASSLIATSGEQYF; DNA: TGCGCCAGCAGCTTGATAGCGACCTCCGGAGAGCAGTACTTC
V: TRBV7-9; size: NA; J: TRBJ2-7; D: NA; CDR3: CASSPRGSGSSYEQYF; DNA: TGTGCCAGCAGCCCCCGGGGGAGCGGCAGCTCCTACGAGCAGTACTTC
V: TRBV18; size: NA; J: TRBJ2-5; D: NA; CDR3: CASSPLLEETQYF; DNA: TGTGCCAGCTCACCACTCCTAGAAGAGACCCAGTACTTC
V: TRBV11-3; size: NA; J: TRBJ2-2; D: TRBD2; CDR3: CASSETHLLAANTGELFF; DNA: TGTGCCAGCAGCGAGACGCACCTACTAGCGGCGAACACCGGGGAGCTGTTTTTT
V: TRBV5-1; size: NA; J: TRBJ2-1; D: TRBD2; CDR3: CATGGSYNEQFF; DNA: TGCGCCACCGGCGGGAGTTACAATGAGCAGTTCTTC
V: TRBV5-1; size: few; J: TRBJ1-1; D: NA; CDR3: CASSPDRMNTEAFF; DNA: TGCGCCAGCAGCCCCGACAGGATGAACACTGAAGCTTTCTTT
V: TRBV14; size: NA; J: TRBJ2-1; D: NA; CDR3: CASNQAGRGTYNEQFF; DNA: TGTGCCAGCAACCAAGCGGGCCGGGGCACCTACAATGAGCAGTTCTTC
V: TRBV7-8; size: NA; J: TRBJ2-7; D: NA; CDR3: CASSLENSYEQYF; DNA: TGTGCCAGCAGCTTAGAGAACAGCTACGAGCAGTACTTC
V: TRBV28; size: NA; J: TRBJ1-4; D: NA; CDR3: CASSPLPGTDEKLFF; DNA: TGTGCCAGCAGTCCTCTTCCAGGGACTGATGAAAAACTGTTTTTT
V: TRBV28; size: NA; J: TRBJ2-1; D: NA; CDR3: CASTTRAHEQFF; DNA: TGTGCCAGCACCACCCGGGCTCATGAGCAGTTCTTC
V: TRBV10-3; size: NA; J: TRBJ1-1; D: NA; CDR3: CAISESGLNTEAFF; DNA: TGTGCCATCAGTGAGTCAGGGTTGAACACTGAAGCTTTCTTT
V: TRBV7-6; size: once; J: TRBJ1-2; D: NA; CDR3: CASSLDGVGYTF; DNA: TGTGCCAGCAGCTTAGACGGGGTTGGCTACACCTTC
V: TRBV6-6; size: NA; J: TRBJ2-2; D: NA; CDR3: CASISGINTGELFF; DNA: TGTGCCAGCATATCTGGGATCAACACCGGGGAGCTGTTTTTT
V: TRBV7-3; size: NA; J: TRBJ2-5; D: TRBD1; CDR3: CASSLDRGELETQYF; DNA: TGTGCCAGCAGCTTAGACAGGGGGGAGTTGGAGACCCAGTACTTC
V: TRBV25-1; size: NA; J: TRBJ2-1; D: NA; CDR3: CASKDSYNEQFF; DNA: TGTGCCAGCAAGGACAGTTACAATGAGCAGTTCTTC
V: TRBV7-2; size: NA; J: TRBJ1-5; D: NA; CDR3: CASSFGSQPQHF; DNA: TGTGCCAGCAGCTTTGGGAGTCAGCCCCAGCATTTT
V: TRBV27; size: NA; J: TRBJ2-3; D: NA; CDR3: CASRNQNIRTDTQYF; DNA: TGTGCCAGCAGGAACCAAAACATTCGCACAGATACGCAGTATTTT
V: TRBV27; size: NA; J: TRBJ1-2; D: TRBD1; CDR3: CASGPRTGIGGYTF; DNA: TGTGCCAGCGGTCCCCGGACAGGCATAGGTGGCTACACCTTC
V: TRBV6-1; size: NA; J: TRBJ1-1; D: TRBD1; CDR3: CASSPLSDRAEAFF; DNA: TGTGCCAGCAGTCCCTTAAGCGACAGGGCCGAAGCTTTCTTT
V: TRBV19; size: NA; J: TRBJ2-7; D: NA; CDR3: CASSIGPVSSYEQYF; DNA: TGTGCCAGTAGTATTGGGCCGGTTAGCTCCTACGAGCAGTACTTC
V: TRBV5-4; size: NA; J: TRBJ2-5; D: TRBD2; CDR3: CASSLGVTSGKGETQYF; DNA: TGTGCCAGCAGCTTGGGCGTTACTAGCGGGAAGGGAGAGACCCAGTACTTC
V: TRBV9; size: NA; J: TRBJ2-3; D: NA; CDR3: CASSVEPRADTQYF; DNA: TGTGCCAGCAGCGTAGAACCCCGGGCAGATACGCAGTATTTT
V: TRBV7-8; size: once; J: TRBJ2-3; D: NA; CDR3: CASSLILLSGGTDTQYF; DNA: TGTGCCAGCAGCTTAATTTTGCTTAGCGGAGGCACAGATACGCAGTATTTT
V: TRBV2; size: NA; J: TRBJ2-7; D: TRBD2; CDR3: CASSRRAGGDEQYF; DNA: TGTGCCAGCAGCAGGAGGGCCGGGGGGGACGAGCAGTACTTC
V: TRBV28; size: NA; J: TRBJ1-1; D: TRBD1; CDR3: CASSGQGVAFF; DNA: TGTGCCAGCAGTGGTCAGGGGGTGGCTTTCTTT
V: TRBV28; size: NA; J: TRBJ2-1; D: NA; CDR3: CASSPLSGGSSYNEQFF; DNA: TGTGCCAGCAGTCCGCTCAGCGGAGGAAGCTCCTACAATGAGCAGTTCTTC
V: TRBV6-6; size: NA; J: TRBJ1-2; D: NA; CDR3: CASSRIRQGDGYTF; DNA: TGTGCCAGCAGTCGGATAAGGCAGGGAGATGGCTACACCTTC
V: TRBV28; size: NA; J: TRBJ1-5; D: NA; CDR3: CAHDRKDGQPQHF; DNA: TGTGCCCACGACCGAAAGGATGGTCAGCCCCAGCATTTT
V: TRBV5-1; size: NA; J: TRBJ1-5; D: NA; CDR3: CASSLAGPPFSAQHF; DNA: TGCGCCAGCAGCTTGGCTGGACCCCCCTTCTCGGCCCAGCATTTT
V: TRBV7-2; size: NA; J: TRBJ1-2; D: NA; CDR3: CASSLSDGYYGYTF; DNA: TGTGCCAGCAGCTTAAGTGACGGATACTATGGCTACACCTTC
V: TRBV4-1; size: NA; J: TRBJ2-1; D: NA; CDR3: CASSQVGWEASSYNEQFF; DNA: TGCGCCAGCAGCCAAGTAGGGTGGGAGGCTAGCTCCTACAATGAGCAGTTCTTC
V: TRBV28; size: NA; J: TRBJ2-1; D: TRBD2; CDR3: CASSPLAGGREQFF; DNA: TGTGCCAGCAGCCCTCTGGCGGGAGGCCGGGAGCAGTTCTTC
V: TRBV6-1; size: NA; J: TRBJ2-3; D: NA; CDR3: CASRWRRSTDTQYF; DNA: TGTGCCAGCAGATGGAGGAGGAGCACAGATACGCAGTATTTT
V: TRBV9; size: few; J: TRBJ1-1; D: TRBD1; CDR3: CASSVVTGVNTEAFF; DNA: TGTGCCAGCAGCGTAGTAACAGGGGTGAACACTGAAGCTTTCTTT
V: TRBV25-1; size: NA; J: TRBJ2-2; D: TRBD1; CDR3: CASSGSGTGGGGELFF; DNA: TGTGCCAGCAGCGGCTCCGGGACAGGGGGCGGCGGGGAGCTGTTTTTT
V: TRBV7-8; size: NA; J: TRBJ2-1; D: NA; CDR3: CASSLVPGASYNEQFF; DNA: TGTGCCAGCAGCTTAGTCCCGGGAGCTTCCTACAATGAGCAGTTCTTC
V: TRBV7-9; size: NA; J: TRBJ1-6; D: NA; CDR3: CASSLLTRVNSPLHF; DNA: TGTGCCAGCAGCTTACTTACGAGGGTAAATTCACCCCTCCACTTT
V: TRBV10-3; size: NA; J: TRBJ1-1; D: TRBD1; CDR3: CAISDRGSTEAFF; DNA: TGTGCCATTTCGGACAGGGGGTCGACTGAAGCTTTCTTT
V: TRBV15; size: NA; J: TRBJ2-5; D: NA; CDR3: CATSRDRDFQETQYF; DNA: TGTGCCACCAGCAGAGACCGGGACTTTCAAGAGACCCAGTACTTC
V: TRBV18; size: NA; J: TRBJ1-3; D: NA; CDR3: CASSPTTDSGNTIYF; DNA: TGTGCCAGCTCACCTACGACAGACTCTGGAAACACCATATATTTT
V: TRBV28; size: NA; J: TRBJ2-7; D: NA; CDR3: CASSLASGQIVGYEQYF; DNA: TGTGCCAGCAGTTTAGCATCCGGCCAGATTGTCGGCTACGAGCAGTACTTC
V: TRBV5-1; size: NA; J: TRBJ2-5; D: TRBD2; CDR3: CASGTSGSKETQYF; DNA: TGCGCCAGCGGGACTAGCGGGAGTAAAGAGACCCAGTACTTC
V: TRBV7-9; size: NA; J: TRBJ2-2; D: TRBD2; CDR3: CAGQTWGGDTGELFF; DNA: TGTGCCGGGCAGACGTGGGGAGGGGACACCGGGGAGCTGTTTTTT
V: TRBV28; size: NA; J: TRBJ2-7; D: NA; CDR3: CASSLQTVEQYF; DNA: TGTGCCAGCAGTTTACAGACAGTCGAGCAGTACTTC
V: TRBV7-2; size: once; J: TRBJ2-1; D: NA; CDR3: CASSLGSSSYNEQFF; DNA: TGTGCCAGCAGCTTAGGGAGTAGCTCCTACAATGAGCAGTTCTTC
V: TRBV7-6; size: once; J: TRBJ2-1; D: TRBD1; CDR3: CASSRTGSYNEQFF; DNA: TGTGCCAGCAGCCGGACAGGTTCCTACAATGAGCAGTTCTTC
V: TRBV15; size: NA; J: TRBJ2-1; D: NA; CDR3: CATSLNSKPVYNEQFF; DNA: TGTGCCACCAGCCTTAATTCCAAGCCGGTTTACAATGAGCAGTTCTTC
V: TRBV7-9; size: NA; J: TRBJ2-7; D: TRBD2; CDR3: CASSLRLAGQPYEQYF; DNA: TGTGCCAGCAGCTTGCGTCTAGCGGGACAGCCCTACGAGCAGTACTTC
V: TRBV5-6; size: NA; J: TRBJ2-1; D: TRBD2; CDR3: CASSSLAGGHGEQFF; DNA: TGTGCCAGCAGCTCGCTAGCGGGAGGGCACGGTGAGCAGTTCTTC
V: TRBV28; size: NA; J: TRBJ2-7; D: NA; CDR3: CASKGWGTYEQYF; DNA: TGTGCCAGCAAAGGCTGGGGGACCTACGAGCAGTACTTC
V: TRBV7-3; size: NA; J: TRBJ1-1; D: NA; CDR3: CASGRGQNTEAFF; DNA: TGTGCCAGCGGACGGGGGCAGAACACTGAAGCTTTCTTT
V: TRBV23-1; size: NA; J: TRBJ2-7; D: TRBD1; CDR3: CASSYRDRGPYEQYF; DNA: TGCGCCAGCAGTTACCGGGACAGGGGCCCTTACGAGCAGTACTTC
V: TRBV7-2; size: NA; J: TRBJ2-1; D: NA; CDR3: CASSLGWGEQFF; DNA: TGTGCCAGCAGCTTAGGGTGGGGGGAGCAGTTCTTC